This TCR beta chain was identified in a study of cytomegalovirus exposure and HLA in healthy donors. Study results and caveats: Accurate prediction of most subjects' HLA-A and HLA-B alleles from TCR beta sequences was reported.

The PCR was carried out with 60 Vbeta primers and 13 Jbeta primers. Profiled with immunoSEQ multiplex PCR; TCRdb holds only in-frame clones, not every one. The data hold 120,000 or so clones, with about 80% observed a single time. About this clone: Its antigen remains unidentified.

Trimming cost V 5 bases and J 8 bases, with 15 bases left between them. Germline CDR1 GTSNPN, CDR2 SVGIG (reference sequence). There are 12 residues in the CDR3. The sequenced material came from PBMCs. This TCR was recovered from a man aged 30-40 years in good health and CMV-seropositive. The V gene is TRBV30, the J gene TRBJ1-2, with no clear D. The CDR3 loop is CAWENQVRGYTF. The CDR3 nucleotides read TGTGCCTGGGAGAACCAAGTCAGGGGCTACACCTTC.